The clone carrying this T cell receptor beta chain was counted only a few times. Its cognate antigen is unknown. This entry comes from a study of T-cell memory formation after mild COVID-19. Study as a whole: Each donor largely had its own TCR clusters. General study points: Contracting CD4+ clones were located mainly in CM and EM, and CD8+ clones in EMRA.

J lost 1 base, V lost 5 bases, and 7 bases had no gene match. The CDR3 runs 14 residues. The germline CDR1 and CDR2 sequences are DFQATT and SNEGSKA (reference sequence). One entry per CDR3 protein, called by TCRdb with MiXCR from the 5' RACE reads. The table lists around 260,000 distinct CDR3 sequences, around 15% of them singletons. What was sequenced was PBMCs or a T cell subset sorted from them (not recorded which). The chain is built from TRBV20-1 and TRBJ2-7; 8 bases fit TRBD1. This receptor was taken from a man aged 18-30 years who had mild COVID-19 (a few samples of this study predate the infection). Cell type and time point are not known. The CDR3 nucleotides are TGCAGTGCTTCTAAAAGGACAGGGTCCTACGAGCAGTACTTC. Its protein is CSASKRTGSYEQYF.